Sequencing of this T cell receptor beta chain was carried out in a study of blood T cell repertoires in COVID-19. Trimming cost V 5 bases and J 10 bases, with 17 bases left between them. Germline CDR1 and CDR2: PRHDT and FYEKMQ (reference sequence). CDR3 length equals 14 residues. Clones were sequenced by immunoSEQ multiplex PCR, and TCRdb holds only the in-frame ones, with some missing. The sample shows fewer than 250,000 clones, 84% of them seen only once. Enrolled through a virtual design, the participants were between about 18 and 100 years of age and came from approximately 25 US areas. This receptor was identified in a woman aged 30 to 39 who had recovered from COVID-19. V and J are TRBV13 and TRBJ1-4, with D possibly TRBD1 on 5 matching bases. Sequenced input: PBMCs or T cells enriched from blood (not recorded which). CDR3 residues: CASSKGPTGGKLFF. For the CDR3, the DNA is TGTGCCAGCAGCAAAGGTCCGACGGGGGGAAAACTGTTTTTT. The full variable domain, in which reference TRBV13 and TRBJ1-4 provide the parts outside the CDR3, is AAGVIQSPRHLIKEKRETATLKCYPIPRHDTVYWYQQGPGQDPQFLISFYEKMQSDKGSIPDRFSAQQFSDYHSELNMSSLELGDSALYFCASSKGPTGGKLFFGSGTQLSVL.